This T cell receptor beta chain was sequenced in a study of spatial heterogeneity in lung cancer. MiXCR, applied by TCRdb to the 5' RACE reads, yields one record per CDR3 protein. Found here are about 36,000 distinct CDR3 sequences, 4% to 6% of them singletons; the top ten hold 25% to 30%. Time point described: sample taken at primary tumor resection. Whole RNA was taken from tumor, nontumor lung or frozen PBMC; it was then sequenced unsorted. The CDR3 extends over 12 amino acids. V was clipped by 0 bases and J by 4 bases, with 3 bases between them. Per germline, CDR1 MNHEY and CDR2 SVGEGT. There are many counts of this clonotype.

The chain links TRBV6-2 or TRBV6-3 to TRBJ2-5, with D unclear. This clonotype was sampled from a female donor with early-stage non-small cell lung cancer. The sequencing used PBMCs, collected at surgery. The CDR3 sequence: CASSYSLETQYF. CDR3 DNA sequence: TGTGCCAGCAGTTACTCGTTAGAGACCCAGTACTTC.